These T cell receptor beta chains were read from a single sample in a study of cytomegalovirus exposure and HLA in healthy donors. Data came from immunoSEQ multiplex PCR; TCRdb stores just in-frame clones and leaves some out. Among 50,000 or so clones listed, around 90% were seen once. Sequencing used PBMCs. The source of these receptors is a woman aged 30 to 39 in good health and CMV-seronegative. The CDR3 runs from the conserved cysteine through the conserved F or W. A D gene is named only where the DNA matches it firmly.

len | d_gene | v_gene | CDR3aa
15 | NA | TRBV5-1 | CASSLYAGEGGEQFF
14 | NA | TRBV27 | CASSKPGQMDGYTF
13 | TRBD2 | TRBV29-1 | CSAGLAAYNEQFF
16 | TRBD1 | TRBV7-6 | CAITGASRLRYNEQFF
13 | NA | TRBV30 | CAWSVQGADTQYF
16 | NA | TRBV19 | CASRSGVQGVNTEAFF
14 | TRBD1 | TRBV6-5 | CASNEGAAHQPQHF
15 | TRBD2 | TRBV27 | CASSPQTSGSDEQYF
13 | NA | TRBV6-5 | CASSYSTAYEQYF
12 | NA | TRBV6-5 | CASSQGVDEQFF
14 | NA | TRBV2 | CASSGQGTRYEQYF
11 | NA | TRBV28 | CASSRDTEEYF
15 | NA | TRBV5-1 | CASSLTASGANVLTF
15 | TRBD1 | TRBV9 | CASSVGQGPSPRAFF
13 | NA | TRBV7-9 | CASSKTSRETQYF
13 | TRBD1 | TRBV4-2 | CASSQDRGQTQYF
14 | TRBD2 | TRBV28 | CASRQSGRGYEQYF
15 | TRBD1 | TRBV30 | CAVRDRARTNYGYTF
14 | TRBD1 | TRBV2 | CASSTGTVAYEQYF
15 | NA | TRBV27 | CASSARSAESDTQYF
13 | NA | TRBV7-6 | CASSSRVGGELFF
17 | TRBD2 | TRBV4-3 | CASSQDRGGRGTGELFF
15 | TRBD1 | TRBV7-8 | CASSLDRGEANEQFF
14 | TRBD2 | TRBV28 | CASRGPSGVDTQYF
11 | NA | TRBV25-1 | CASTFTDTQYF
13 | NA | TRBV5-4 | CASSLLVGETQYF
17 | NA | TRBV10-3 | CAISEYRGRVAVNEQFF
13 | NA | TRBV19 | CASSSRGNTEAFF
19 | TRBD2 | TRBV7-9 | CASSSNPRLAGVDYNEQFF
16 | TRBD1 | TRBV5-1 | CASSPGQGVPGEKLFF
15 | NA | TRBV5-8 | CASRKRGGATGELFF
15 | NA | TRBV30 | CAWSVMSAGTDTQYF
13 | NA | TRBV4-1 | CASSHLGGDEQYF
13 | NA | TRBV19 | CASSTLASYEQYF
13 | NA | TRBV6-5 | CASSLNSNQPQHF
15 | TRBD1 | TRBV19 | CASTGTGRWGEKLFF
15 | TRBD1 | TRBV18 | CASSRTGTGVVEQYF
14 | TRBD1 | TRBV7-7 | CASSLGQNTDTQYF
16 | TRBD2 | TRBV5-8 | CASSPEGLAGGDEQYF
20 | NA | TRBV10-2 | CASSGEQGPRGWGPGGELFF
14 | TRBD2 | TRBV2 | CASNPSGRYNEQFF
16 | TRBD1 | TRBV7-9 | CASRPDRGRWAGELFF
13 | TRBD1 | TRBV29-1 | CSVGGGPNQPQHF
14 | NA | TRBV28 | CASLATVSTDTQYF
14 | NA | TRBV19 | CASRPGNNADTQYF
15 | NA | TRBV5-4 | CASSSPGTANTEAFF
16 | NA | TRBV27 | CASHRGDPRGTDTQYF
15 | NA | TRBV6-1 | CASTHREGSGNTIYF
15 | NA | TRBV4-1 | CASSQAGGANEKLFF
16 | TRBD2 | TRBV25-1 | CASSDLAGVMRETQYF
19 | TRBD1 | TRBV7-2 | CASSTTGTGIITTNEKLFF
17 | TRBD1 | TRBV7-9 | CASSFPESGGGGTEAFF
13 | TRBD2 | TRBV2 | CASSGEGTYEQYF